A selection of T cell receptor beta chains follows, all from one sample in a study of T cells after somatic rescue of genetic block. Assay: immunoSEQ multiplex PCR; the TCRdb copy retains only in-frame clones and omits some. The table includes 80,000 to 90,000 clones, more than 80% detected once. Sequenced: peripheral blood mononuclear cells (PBMCs). The receptors were gathered from a woman in her late teens or twenties. Both conserved end residues are part of each CDR3. The order of the fields is J gene, V gene, D gene, clone size, CDR3 DNA, CDR3 protein. The D gene is left open where the match is weak. Only some rows state a clone size, as once, few, many or a class for expanded clones.

>TRBJ1-5|TRBV6-1|.|few
TGTGCCAGCAGTGAATTGGCGGGGAGCAATCAGCCCCAGCATTTT
CASSELAGSNQPQHF
>TRBJ2-3|TRBV5-5|TRBD2|.
TGTGCCAGCAGCTCTCGACTAGCGGGGCCCACAGATACGCAGTATTTT
CASSSRLAGPTDTQYF
>TRBJ2-5|TRBV19|TRBD1|.
TGTGCCAGTAGCACCGGGACAGGGGGCGTCAGGGAGACCCAGTACTTC
CASSTGTGGVRETQYF
>TRBJ1-1|TRBV28|.|.
TGTGCCAGCAGTTTTCTCGGGGCCACTGAAGCTTTCTTT
CASSFLGATEAFF
>TRBJ1-1|TRBV6-1|.|.
TGTGCCAGCAGTGAATCGGGAATGAACACTGAAGCTTTCTTT
CASSESGMNTEAFF
>TRBJ1-1|TRBV7-3|.|.
TGTGCCAGCAGCTTAGGTTGGTTTAACACTGAAGCTTTCTTT
CASSLGWFNTEAFF
>TRBJ2-7|TRBV6-1|.|.
TGTGCCAGCAGTGAAGAACAGCACGGCGAGCAGTACTTC
CASSEEQHGEQYF
>TRBJ1-1|TRBV13|.|few
TGTGCCAGCAGATTAGGCTCTGAAGCTTTCTTT
CASRLGSEAFF
>TRBJ2-7|TRBV2|.|.
TGTGCCAGCAGGGTGGGACTCTCAATCACCGAGCAGTACTTC
CASRVGLSITEQYF
>TRBJ2-3|TRBV5-4|TRBD2|.
TGTGCCAGCAGCTTTCGACTAGCGGGACCCACAGATACGCAGTATTTT
CASSFRLAGPTDTQYF
>TRBJ1-5|TRBV7-6|.|.
TGTGCCAGCAGCTTAGGTCACGGGAGCAATCAGCCCCAGCATTTT
CASSLGHGSNQPQHF
>TRBJ2-1|TRBV5-1|.|.
TGCGCCAGCAGCTTGGCCACGGGACTCAATGAGCAGTTCTTC
CASSLATGLNEQFF
>TRBJ2-2|TRBV19|.|.
TGTGCCAGTAGTATAGAACAGAACACCGGGGAGCTGTTTTTT
CASSIEQNTGELFF
>TRBJ1-4|TRBV10-2|.|.
TGCGCCAGCAGTGATCGGAACGGGAATGAAAAACTGTTTTTT
CASSDRNGNEKLFF
>TRBJ2-7|TRBV5-5|.|.
TGTGCCAGCAGCTTGACACGTCGGTCTGGCGAGCAGTACTTC
CASSLTRRSGEQYF
>TRBJ2-3|TRBV6-5|TRBD2|once
TGTGCCACCACGACTAGCTATACGACAGATACGCAGTATTTT
CATTTSYTTDTQYF
>TRBJ1-3|TRBV18|.|.
TGTGCCAGCTCACCAGGGGGCTCTGGAAACACCATATATTTT
CASSPGGSGNTIYF
>TRBJ1-1|TRBV28|.|.
TGTGCCAGCAGATCCAGACTAACTGAAGCTTTCTTT
CASRSRLTEAFF
>TRBJ2-2|TRBV7-2|.|.
TGTGCCAGCAGCTCAAGCGTCCAGGGGTCCGGGGAGCTGTTTTTT
CASSSSVQGSGELFF
>TRBJ1-5|TRBV2|.|.
TGTGCCAGCCTCCGGGAGGGAAATCAGCCCCAGCATTTT
CASLREGNQPQHF
>TRBJ1-1|TRBV13|.|.
TGTGCCAGCACCGAGGCGGGGGGTTCTGAAGCTTTCTTT
CASTEAGGSEAFF
>TRBJ2-7|TRBV5-1|TRBD1|.
TGCGCCAGCAGCTTGGCCGTGAAAGGGGACAGCCACTACGAGCAGTACTTC
CASSLAVKGDSHYEQYF
>TRBJ1-1|TRBV29-1|.|.
TGCAGCGTTGAACCGGGACGGATCACTGAAGCTTTCTTT
CSVEPGRITEAFF
>TRBJ2-7|TRBV6-1|.|.
TGTGCCAGCAGTGAAGCCGGGGTACTACGAGAGCAGTACTTC
CASSEAGVLREQYF
>TRBJ1-6|TRBV4-1|.|.
TGCGCCAGCAGCCACCCAACAGGGCTTAATTCACCCCTCCACTTT
CASSHPTGLNSPLHF
>TRBJ2-1|TRBV5-1|.|.
TGCGCCAGCAGCTTGGGATCAGGAAACAATGAGCAGTTCTTC
CASSLGSGNNEQFF
>TRBJ2-5|TRBV2|TRBD2|.
TGTGCCAGCAGTGAAGAAGCGGGACGCCAAGAGACCCAGTACTTC
CASSEEAGRQETQYF
>TRBJ2-7|TRBV5-1|.|.
TGCGCCAGCAGCTTGCGGGCGGTCTCCTACGAGCAGTACTTC
CASSLRAVSYEQYF
>TRBJ2-3|TRBV5-4|.|.
TGTGCCAGCAGCTTGACTGCGTCCGGATTGGATACGCAGTATTTT
CASSLTASGLDTQYF
>TRBJ2-2|TRBV7-7|TRBD2|.
TGTGCTAGCAGCGCGCGGACTAGCGGGAGTCCCGGGGAGCTGTTTTTT
CASSARTSGSPGELFF
>TRBJ1-5|TRBV6-5|TRBD1|.
TGTGCCAGCGGAGAGGACAGGGTTCAGCCCCAGCATTTT
CASGEDRVQPQHF
>TRBJ2-5|TRBV5-1|.|.
TGCGCCAGCAGCTCGACAACCCAGTACTTC
CASSSTTQYF
>TRBJ1-3|TRBV5-1|.|.
TGCGCCAGCAGCCTCGGGACGTCCTCCTCTGGAAACACCATATATTTT
CASSLGTSSSGNTIYF
>TRBJ1-2|TRBV15|.|.
TGTGCCACCAGCAGAGGAAGTGACAGGCCCCGAGTGGGCTACACCTTC
CATSRGSDRPRVGYTF
>TRBJ2-7|TRBV9|.|.
TGTGCCAGCAGCGTAGGCAGCACGCCCTACGAGCAGTACTTC
CASSVGSTPYEQYF
>TRBJ1-1|TRBV6-1|TRBD1|once
TGTGCCAGCAGGGACAGGGGGCTTGGGACTGAAGCTTTCTTT
CASRDRGLGTEAFF
>TRBJ1-5|TRBV5-5|.|.
TGTGCCAGCAGCCCCGGGACAAGCTATAGCAATCAGCCCCAGCATTTT
CASSPGTSYSNQPQHF
>TRBJ2-7|TRBV29-1|.|.
TGCAGCGTTGAGGGGGGGCCCCCCTACGAGCAGTACTTC
CSVEGGPPYEQYF
>TRBJ2-5|TRBV6-6|TRBD2|once
TGTGCCAGCAGCACCACTAGCGGGAGGGGGGGGACCCAGTACTTC
CASSTTSGRGGTQYF
>TRBJ2-3|TRBV19|.|.
TGTGCCAGTAAGGGGGGCGGACGAACAGATACGCAGTATTTT
CASKGGGRTDTQYF
>TRBJ2-3|TRBV15|TRBD2|.
TGTGCCACCAGCAGGACCTTACTAGCGGGGGGGAGCACAGATACGCAGTATTTT
CATSRTLLAGGSTDTQYF
>TRBJ2-2|TRBV5-3|TRBD2|.
TGTGCCAGAAGCTTGTGGAGGAGACACGGGAGGGTCACCGGGGAGCTGTTTTTT
CARSLWRRHGRVTGELFF
>TRBJ1-4|TRBV28|.|.
TGTGCCACCACCGGGGGGGGTGGAAAACTGTTTTTT
CATTGGGGKLFF
>TRBJ1-2|TRBV6-6|.|.
TGTGCCAGCAGTTACAGTTATGGCTACACCTTC
CASSYSYGYTF
>TRBJ2-1|TRBV7-7|.|.
TGTGCTAGCAGCGCCCAGGGGTGGGCGCTCAATGAGCAGTTCTTC
CASSAQGWALNEQFF
>TRBJ1-5|TRBV27|.|.
TGTGCCAGCAGCTACGACCCGACCAACCCGGGGCAGCCCCAGCATTTT
CASSYDPTNPGQPQHF
>TRBJ2-1|TRBV30|TRBD2|.
TGTGCCTGGGGGACACTAGCGGGAGTCCCCAATGAGCAGTTCTTC
CAWGTLAGVPNEQFF
>TRBJ1-2|TRBV2|.|.
TGTGCCAGCAGCCCGGACAGCTATGGCTACACCTTC
CASSPDSYGYTF
>TRBJ1-2|TRBV30|.|.
TGTGCCTGGAGTGTACCGTCGTTTACGGAGAGATATGGCTACACCTTC
CAWSVPSFTERYGYTF
>TRBJ2-7|TRBV28|.|.
TGTGCCAGCACCGGAGGTGTCGGCTACGAGCAGTACTTC
CASTGGVGYEQYF
>TRBJ2-7|TRBV27|.|once
TGTGCCAGCAGCCGTTCCGGGACATGGTACGAGCAGTACTTC
CASSRSGTWYEQYF